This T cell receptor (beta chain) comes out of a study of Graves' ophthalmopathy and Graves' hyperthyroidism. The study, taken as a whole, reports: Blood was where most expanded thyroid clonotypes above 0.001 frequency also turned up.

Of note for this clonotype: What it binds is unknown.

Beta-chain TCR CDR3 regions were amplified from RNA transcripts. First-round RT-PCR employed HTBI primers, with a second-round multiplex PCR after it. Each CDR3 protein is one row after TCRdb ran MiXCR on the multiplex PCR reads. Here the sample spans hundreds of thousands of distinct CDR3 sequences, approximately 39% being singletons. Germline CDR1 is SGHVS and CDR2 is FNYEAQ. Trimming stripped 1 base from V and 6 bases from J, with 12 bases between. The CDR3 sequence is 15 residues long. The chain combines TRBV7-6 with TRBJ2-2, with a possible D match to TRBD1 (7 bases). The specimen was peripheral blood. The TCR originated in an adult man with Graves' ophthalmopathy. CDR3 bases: TGTGCCAGCAGCTTAGGGCCCAGGGGGGCCGGGGAGCTGTTTTTT. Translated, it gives CASSLGPRGAGELFF.